The next 19 T cell receptor beta chains were all read from a single sample in a study of T cell responses to AZD1222 COVID-19 vaccine (TCRdb year 2021). Libraries were built with the immunoSEQ multiplex PCR assay. In its TCRdb copy, this immuneACCESS table keeps in-frame sequences only and misses some clones. Where compared with another copy, unresolved V genes explain less than half of these, and the others have no known cause. The sample table records about 30,000 clones; nearly 95% of these occur just once. 8.1% of the sample belongs to the ten largest clones. This specimen's time point label, interpreted: baseline before first vaccination. The specimen comprised peripheral blood, sampled on day 0 of AZD1222 vaccination. The origin of the receptors is an adult in good health.

The chain employs TRBV19 and TRBJ1-5; 7 bases are shared with TRBD1. The length of the CDR3 is 14 residues. Losses at the gene ends were 3 bases for V and 9 bases for J; bases not matched to a gene: 8. Germline CDR1 is LNHDA and CDR2 is SQIVND (reference sequence). This CDR3 is CASSIGTVLVPQHF. The CDR3 bases are TGTGCCAGTAGTATCGGGACAGTCCTGGTGCCCCAGCATTTT.

The chain is built from TRBV28 and TRBJ2-7; unclear D gene. Germline V CDR1 and CDR2: MDHEN, SYDVKM. The CDR3 loop spans 12 amino acids. Trimming removed 3 bases at V and 0 bases at J, with 3 bases between. The CDR3 here is CASSFSSYEQYF. The CDR3 region has the DNA TGTGCCAGCAGTTTCTCCTCCTACGAGCAGTACTTC.

The J gene is TRBJ2-7, the V gene TRBV19; perhaps TRBD2 as D (6 bases). CDR1 and CDR2 (germline): LNHDA, SQIVND (reference sequence). The CDR3 sequence is 15 residues long. The V end was cut by 0 bases, the J end by 3 bases, with 12 bases between. CDR3 nucleotides: TGTGCCAGTAGTATAGACTCCGGCGGGATCTACGAGCAGTACTTC. It translates to CASSIDSGGIYEQYF. The entire variable domain, with the rest obtained from reference TRBV19 and TRBJ2-7, is as follows: DGGITQSPKYLFRKEGQNVTLSCEQNLNHDAMYWYRQDPGQGLRLIYYSQIVNDFQKGDIAEGYSVSREKKESFPLTVTSAQKNPTAFYLCASSIDSGGIYEQYFGPGTRLTVT.

This chain connects TRBV28 to TRBJ2-2; D is unclear. The ends were cut back, 5 bases at V and 7 bases at J, with 8 bases in the middle. In germline, CDR1 is MDHEN, CDR2 SYDVKM. The CDR3 length is 12 residues. DNA for the CDR3: TGTGCCAGCAGTACGCGGATCGGGGAGCTGTTTTTT. Residues: CASSTRIGELFF.

The chain carries TRBV15 and TRBJ2-1, with 13 bases lining up with TRBD2. The CDR3 totals 20 residues. Germline trimming cut 1 base from V and 0 bases from J; bases unmatched to any gene: 9. The germline CDR1 and CDR2 sequences are LNHNV and YYDKDF (reference sequence). The CDR3: CATSRVSGLAGVSSYNEQFF. The DNA for the CDR3 is TGTGCCACCAGCAGAGTAAGTGGACTAGCGGGGGTGAGCTCCTACAATGAGCAGTTCTTC.

The chain combines TRBV3-1 (or the pseudogene TRBV3-2) with TRBJ2-7; 11 nucleotides match TRBD2. Per germline, CDR1 LGHDT and CDR2 YNNKEL (reference sequence). Trimming removed 0 bases from V and 0 bases from J; junction bases left unmatched: 4. This CDR3 has 17 residues. CDR3 loop: CASSQESLAGGSYEQYF. CDR3 bases: TGTGCCAGCAGCCAAGAATCCCTAGCGGGAGGCTCCTACGAGCAGTACTTC.

This chain connects TRBV6-2 or TRBV6-3 to TRBJ2-7; the match to TRBD2 covers 12 bases. The CDR3 sequence is 15 residues long. Germline lookup yields CDR1 MNHEY and CDR2 SVGEGT. V lost 6 bases to trimming and J lost 5 bases; unmatched junction nucleotides: 8. CDR3 loop: CASSRRLAGVHEQYF. CDR3 sequence (DNA): TGTGCCAGCAGCCGTAGACTAGCGGGAGTGCACGAGCAGTACTTC.

The V gene is TRBV5-4, the J gene TRBJ2-5; D is undetermined. Trimming took off 2 bases at V and 2 bases at J, with 7 bases between the two ends. The CDR3 is made up of 13 amino acids. Germline CDR1 and CDR2: SGHNT and YYREEE (reference sequence). CDR3 in DNA: TGTGCCAGCAGCTTAAGGGTTCAAGAGACCCAGTACTTC. Translated, it gives CASSLRVQETQYF.

In this sample, this clone is medium-sized. This sequence joins TRBV10-3 and TRBJ2-3, with 14 positions matching TRBD2. With V trimmed by 10 bases and J by 5 bases, 8 bases remained unmatched. Germline values: CDR1 ENHRY, CDR2 SYGVKD. This CDR3 contains 15 residues. The CDR3 sequence is CARTGLAGELDTQYF. The CDR3 DNA follows: TGTGCCAGAACGGGACTAGCGGGAGAACTAGATACGCAGTATTTT.

CDR3 nucleotide sequence: TGTGCCAGCAGCTTCGGGACAGGGAACACTGAAGCTTTCTTT. Its translation: CASSFGTGNTEAFF. J is TRBJ1-1 and V is TRBV13; 8 bases line up with TRBD1. This CDR3 is 14 amino acids long. The J segment lost 1 base and the V segment lost 3 bases, leaving 1 base of the junction unmatched. The germline gives CDR1 PRHDT, CDR2 FYEKMQ (reference sequence).

The J gene is TRBJ2-3, the V gene TRBV5-1; unclear D gene. This CDR3 region has 15 residues. Between the trimmed V and J ends, which lost 0 bases and 0 bases, there was a span of 8 bases. Germline CDR1 is SGHRS and CDR2 is YFSETQ. The CDR3 nucleotides are TGCGCCAGCAGCTTGGTCAGACTGAGCACAGATACGCAGTATTTT. Encoded protein: CASSLVRLSTDTQYF.

V usage is TRBV12-3 or TRBV12-4 and J usage is TRBJ1-2, with no clear D. Trimming left V 3 bases short and J 8 bases short, with 13 bases between. The CDR3 loop spans 13 amino acids. The CDR3 reads CASSFGPLGGYTF. In DNA form, the CDR3 reads TGTGCCAGCAGTTTTGGGCCCCTTGGGGGCTACACCTTC.

This sequence joins TRBV5-8 and TRBJ2-2, with D possibly TRBD2 on 5 matching bases. V dropped 1 base and J dropped 1 base, with 14 bases sitting between them. Per germline, CDR1 SGHTS and CDR2 YDEGEE. CDR3 length: 17 residues. CDR3 DNA: TGTGCCAGCAGCTTGTTGATTCGGGGAGTGAACACCGGGGAGCTGTTTTTT. Its protein is CASSLLIRGVNTGELFF.

This clone came up once. This rearrangement joins TRBV5-5 to TRBJ2-1, with 7 bases aligning to TRBD1. Germline V gives CDR1 SGHKS, CDR2 YYEKEE (reference sequence). CDR3 length: 12 residues. The junction had 1 base not matched to a gene; V was cut back by 2 bases and J by 8 bases. The DNA of the CDR3 is TGTGCCAGCAGCTTTACAGGGGATGAGCAGTTCTTC. This gives the protein CASSFTGDEQFF.

This clone was observed a single time. The chain uses TRBV2 and TRBJ1-1, with D unresolved. Germline V gives CDR1 SNHLY, CDR2 FYNNEI. CDR3 length: 13 residues. The V and J ends lost 7 bases and 0 bases respectively, with 9 bases between them. DNA of the CDR3: TGTGCCAGCAAAAACAGTCTGAACACTGAAGCTTTCTTT. Translation: CASKNSLNTEAFF. The whole variable domain, filled in from reference TRBV2 and TRBJ1-1, reads EPEVTQTPSHQVTQMGQEVILRCVPISNHLYFYWYRQILGQKVEFLVSFYNNEISEKSEIFDDQFSVERPDGSNFTLKIRSTKLEDSAMYFCASKNSLNTEAFFGQGTRLTVV.

This clone was seen a single time. This chain links TRBV5-6 with TRBJ2-5; 8 positions match TRBD1. Losses at the gene ends were 1 base for V and 1 base for J; bases not matched to a gene: 3. This CDR3 is built from 15 residues. Germline assignment: CDR1 SGHDT and CDR2 YYEEEE. In DNA form, the CDR3 reads TGTGCCAGCAGCTTGATAACAGGGGGCCAAGAGACCCAGTACTTC. Its protein product is CASSLITGGQETQYF. The complete variable domain, with remaining parts taken from reference TRBV5-6 and TRBJ2-5, reads DAGVTQSPTHLIKTRGQQVTLRCSPKSGHDTVSWYQQALGQGPQFIFQYYEEEERQRGNFPDRFSGHQFPNYSSELNVNALLLGDSALYLCASSLITGGQETQYFGPGTRLLVL.

Relative to its sample, this clone is medium-sized. The DNA of the CDR3 is TGCGCCAGCAGCTTGGCGCATGCCCTATACGATGAGCAGTTCTTC. Its protein is CASSLAHALYDEQFF. The chain recombines TRBV5-1 with TRBJ2-1, with D unresolved. The CDR3 is made up of 15 amino acids. Per germline, CDR1 SGHRS and CDR2 YFSETQ. Trimming removed 0 bases from V and 8 bases from J, with 15 bases in between.

The CDR3 here is CASSSGDSQPSYEQYF. CDR3 in DNA: TGTGCCAGTAGCTCTGGAGACAGCCAGCCTTCCTACGAGCAGTACTTC. The chain couples TRBV19 to TRBJ2-7; perhaps TRBD1 as D (5 bases). The CDR3 is 16 residues long. Germline-derived CDR1 and CDR2 are LNHDA and SQIVND (reference sequence). Deletions cut 6 bases from V and 1 base from J, with 19 bases between.

About this clone itself: The same CDR3 is also encoded by other DNA sequences in this sample. The J gene is TRBJ2-6, the V gene TRBV7-2, with D unresolved. Looked up from germline, CDR1 is SGHTA and CDR2 is FQGNSA. Trimming stripped 1 base from V and 0 bases from J, with 4 bases between. The length of the CDR3 is 15 residues. CDR3: CASSLGGSGANVLTF. Here the CDR3 DNA reads TGTGCCAGCAGCTTAGGAGGCTCTGGGGCCAACGTCCTGACTTTC.